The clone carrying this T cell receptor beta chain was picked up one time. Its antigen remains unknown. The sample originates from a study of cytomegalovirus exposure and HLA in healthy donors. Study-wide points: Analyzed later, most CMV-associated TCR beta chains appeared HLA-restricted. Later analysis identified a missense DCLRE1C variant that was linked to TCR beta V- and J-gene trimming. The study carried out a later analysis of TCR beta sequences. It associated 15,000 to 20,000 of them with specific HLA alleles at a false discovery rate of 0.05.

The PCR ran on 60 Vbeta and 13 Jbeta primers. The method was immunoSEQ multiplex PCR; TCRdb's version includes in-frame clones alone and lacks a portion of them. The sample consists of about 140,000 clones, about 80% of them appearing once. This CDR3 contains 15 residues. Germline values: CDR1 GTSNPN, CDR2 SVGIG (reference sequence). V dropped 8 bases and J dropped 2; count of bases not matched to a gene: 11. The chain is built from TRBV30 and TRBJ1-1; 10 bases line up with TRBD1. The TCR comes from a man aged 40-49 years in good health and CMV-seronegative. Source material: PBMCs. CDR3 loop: CAADRDRGVNTEAFF. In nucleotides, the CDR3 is TGTGCCGCAGATCGGGACAGGGGCGTCAACACTGAAGCTTTCTTT.